Presented here are 10 T cell receptor beta chains from one specimen sequenced in a study of cytomegalovirus exposure and HLA in healthy donors. Generated by immunoSEQ multiplex PCR, the TCRdb table keeps only in-frame clones and is missing some. The data hold roughly 75,000 clones, with around four fifths observed a single time. Source material: PBMCs. The receptor set was obtained from a man aged 30-40 years in good health and CMV-seronegative.

V is TRBV7-2 and J is TRBJ2-5; 7 bases agree with TRBD1. Germline CDR1 and CDR2: SGHTA and FQGNSA. The CDR3 length is 15 residues. V dropped 0 bases and J dropped 2; count of bases not matched to a gene: 3. The CDR3 nucleotides are TGTGCCAGCAGCTTAGCAGGGACAGATCAAGAGACCCAGTACTTC. It encodes CASSLAGTDQETQYF.

The CDR3 DNA is TGTGCCAGCAGTGCAGGACTAGCGAACACCGGGGAGCTGTTTTTT. It encodes CASSAGLANTGELFF. The chain links TRBV6-1 to TRBJ2-2; TRBD2 aligns across 7 bases. Germline-derived CDR1 and CDR2 are MNHNS and SASEGT. The CDR3 runs 15 residues. The V segment lost 4 bases and the J segment 0 bases; nucleotides outside the gene matches: 2.

This clone was detected only once. The chain recombines TRBV11-3 with TRBJ2-1; 14 positions agree with TRBD2. Looked up from germline, CDR1 is SGHNT and CDR2 is YENEEA. The CDR3 is 16 amino acids. V shed 1 base and J 5 bases; nucleotides not matched to a gene: 1. The chain's CDR3 is CASSLGTSGGHNEQFF. The CDR3 DNA is TGTGCCAGCAGCTTAGGGACTAGCGGGGGGCACAATGAGCAGTTCTTC.

This sequence joins TRBV5-1 and TRBJ2-7; tentatively, D is TRBD2 (6 bases). Looked up from germline, CDR1 is SGHRS and CDR2 is YFSETQ. Between the trimmed V and J ends, which lost 0 bases and 7 bases, there was a span of 20 bases. The CDR3 spans 16 residues. CDR3 DNA: TGCGCCAGCAGCTTGGGGGGGGTGACAGACTCTTGGGAGCAGTACTTC. As protein: CASSLGGVTDSWEQYF.

The gene calls are TRBV27 and TRBJ2-7; 8 bases line up with TRBD2. V gave up 4 bases and J gave up 7 bases; unmatched junction bases: 9. The CDR3 runs 14 residues. The germline CDR1 and CDR2 sequences are MNHEY and SMNVEV (reference sequence). The CDR3 bases are TGTGCCAGCAGTTACGGGAGGGGGTCGTATGAGCAGTACGTC. Protein product: CASSYGRGSYEQYV.

The chain carries TRBV10-3 and TRBJ2-5, with TRBD1 as a possible D gene (6 bases). Trimming removed 4 bases at V and 1 base at J, with 7 bases between. Per germline, CDR1 ENHRY and CDR2 SYGVKD. The CDR3 contains 13 residues. The CDR3 sequence: CAISGQVQETQYF. CDR3 bases: TGTGCCATCAGTGGACAGGTCCAAGAGACCCAGTACTTC.

The chain carries TRBV29-1 and TRBJ2-5; D is perhaps TRBD1 (6 bases). This CDR3 has 12 amino acids. With 3 bases removed from V and 1 base from J, the gap between germline ends came to 6 bases. Germline V gene lookup returns CDR1 SQVTM and CDR2 ANQGSEA. CDR3 DNA sequence: TGCAGCGTTGAGGGGGCCCAAGAGACCCAGTACTTC. Its protein is CSVEGAQETQYF.

This sequence joins TRBV29-1 and TRBJ1-2, with 10 bases aligning to TRBD1. The CDR3 loop spans 14 amino acids. Trimming at V came to 6 bases and at J to 1 base, leaving 5 bases not matched to a gene. The germline V gene encodes CDR1 SQVTM and CDR2 ANQGSEA. The CDR3 reads CSVRDRGLNYGYTF. DNA for the CDR3: TGCAGCGTCCGGGACAGGGGACTTAACTATGGCTACACCTTC.

The chain carries TRBV7-9 and TRBJ1-2, with D unclear. CDR1 and CDR2 (germline): SEHNR, FQNEAQ (reference sequence). The CDR3 is 13 amino acids. Trimming removed 8 bases at V and 6 bases at J, with 16 bases between. The CDR3, as DNA: TGTGCCAGCGTCGGGAGGTCTGTCAATGGCTACACCTTC. Translation: CASVGRSVNGYTF.

The rearrangement links TRBV7-2 to TRBJ1-2; D is perhaps TRBD1 (6 bases). Germline V gives CDR1 SGHTA, CDR2 FQGNSA. There are 13 residues in the CDR3. Trimming cost V 4 bases and J 8 bases, with 14 bases left between them. In nucleotides, the CDR3 is TGTGCCAGCAGCTATGGACAGTATGACGGCTACACCTTC. It is translated as CASSYGQYDGYTF.